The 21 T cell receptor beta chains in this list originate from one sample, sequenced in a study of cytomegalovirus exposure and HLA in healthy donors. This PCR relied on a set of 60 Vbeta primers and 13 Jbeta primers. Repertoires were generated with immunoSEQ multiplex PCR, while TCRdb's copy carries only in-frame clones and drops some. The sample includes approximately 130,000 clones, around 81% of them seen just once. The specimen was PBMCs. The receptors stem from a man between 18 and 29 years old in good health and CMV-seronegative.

CDR3 loop: CASGGDIAEAFF. CDR3 in DNA: TGTGCCTCGGGAGGAGATATCGCTGAAGCTTTCTTT. The chain couples TRBV10-3 to TRBJ1-1, with D unresolved. Per germline, CDR1 ENHRY and CDR2 SYGVKD. The V end was cut by 11 bases, the J end by 6 bases, with 16 bases between. The CDR3 loop spans 12 amino acids.

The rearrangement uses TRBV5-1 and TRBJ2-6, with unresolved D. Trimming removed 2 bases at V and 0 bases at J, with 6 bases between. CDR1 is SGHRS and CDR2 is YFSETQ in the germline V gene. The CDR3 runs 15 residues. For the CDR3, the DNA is TGCGCCAGCAGCTTCCCCATCTCTGGGGCCAACGTCCTGACTTTC. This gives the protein CASSFPISGANVLTF.

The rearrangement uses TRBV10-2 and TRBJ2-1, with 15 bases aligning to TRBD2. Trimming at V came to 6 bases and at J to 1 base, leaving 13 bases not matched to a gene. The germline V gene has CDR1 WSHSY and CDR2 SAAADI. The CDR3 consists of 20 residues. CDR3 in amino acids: CASRDGLAGGWVESYNEQFF. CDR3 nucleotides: TGCGCCAGCAGGGATGGACTAGCGGGGGGGTGGGTTGAGTCCTACAATGAGCAGTTCTTC.

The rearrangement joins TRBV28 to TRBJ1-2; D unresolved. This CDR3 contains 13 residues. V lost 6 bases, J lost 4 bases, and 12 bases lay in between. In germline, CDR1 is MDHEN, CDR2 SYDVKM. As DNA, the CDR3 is TGTGCCAGCAGACCGGGGTGGGTCTATGGCTACACCTTC. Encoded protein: CASRPGWVYGYTF.

In nucleotides, the CDR3 is TGTGCCAGTAGTATAGAACTAGCGGGGTTCCGCCAAAATACAGATACGCAGTATTTT. Amino acids: CASSIELAGFRQNTDTQYF. This chain connects TRBV19 to TRBJ2-3; TRBD2 agrees at 10 bases. There are 19 residues in the CDR3. The ends lost 0 bases at V and 3 bases at J; junction bases unmatched: 12. Germline lookup yields CDR1 LNHDA and CDR2 SQIVND (reference sequence).

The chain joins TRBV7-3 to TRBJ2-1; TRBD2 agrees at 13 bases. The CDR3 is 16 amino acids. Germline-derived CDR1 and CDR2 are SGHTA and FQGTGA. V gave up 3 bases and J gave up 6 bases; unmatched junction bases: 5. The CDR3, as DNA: TGTGCCAGCAGCTTCGAGGGACTAGCGGGGAGCAATGAGCAGTTCTTC. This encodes CASSFEGLAGSNEQFF. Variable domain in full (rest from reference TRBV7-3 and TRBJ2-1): GAGVSQTPSNKVTEKGKYVELRCDPISGHTALYWYRQSLGQGPEFLIYFQGTGAADDSGLPNDRFFAVRPEGSVSTLKIQRTERGDSAVYLCASSFEGLAGSNEQFFGPGTRLTVL.

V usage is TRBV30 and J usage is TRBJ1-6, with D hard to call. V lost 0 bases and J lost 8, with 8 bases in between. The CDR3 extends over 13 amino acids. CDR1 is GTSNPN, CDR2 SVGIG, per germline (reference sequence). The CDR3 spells CAWSVGRDSPLHF. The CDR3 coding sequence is TGTGCCTGGAGTGTTGGGCGGGATTCACCCCTCCACTTT.

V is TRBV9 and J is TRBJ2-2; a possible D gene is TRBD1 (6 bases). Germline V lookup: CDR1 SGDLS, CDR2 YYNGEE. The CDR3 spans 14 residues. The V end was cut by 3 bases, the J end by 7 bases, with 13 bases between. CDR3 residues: CASSEAGAGGELFF. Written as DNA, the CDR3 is TGTGCCAGCAGCGAGGCAGGGGCGGGCGGGGAGCTGTTTTTT. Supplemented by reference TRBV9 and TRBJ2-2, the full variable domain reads DSGVTQTPKHLITATGQRVTLRCSPRSGDLSVYWYQQSLDQGLQFLIQYYNGEERAKGNILERFSAQQFPDLHSELNLSSLELGDSALYFCASSEAGAGGELFFGEGSRLTVL.

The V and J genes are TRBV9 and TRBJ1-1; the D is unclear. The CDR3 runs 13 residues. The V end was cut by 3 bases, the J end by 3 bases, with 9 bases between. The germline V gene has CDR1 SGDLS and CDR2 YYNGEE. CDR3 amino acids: CASSDAGDTEAFF. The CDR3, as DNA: TGTGCCAGCAGCGACGCCGGGGACACTGAAGCTTTCTTT.

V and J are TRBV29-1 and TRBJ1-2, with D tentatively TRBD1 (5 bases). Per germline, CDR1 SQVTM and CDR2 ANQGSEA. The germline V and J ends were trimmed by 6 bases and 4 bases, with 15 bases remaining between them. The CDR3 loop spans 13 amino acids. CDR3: CSVLGGAGYGYTF. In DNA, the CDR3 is TGCAGCGTCCTAGGTGGGGCAGGCTATGGCTACACCTTC.

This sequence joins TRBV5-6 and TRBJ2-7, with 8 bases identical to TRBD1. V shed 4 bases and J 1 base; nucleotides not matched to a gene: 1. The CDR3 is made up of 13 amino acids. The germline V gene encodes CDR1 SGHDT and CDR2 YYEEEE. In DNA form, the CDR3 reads TGTGCCAGCAGCGGGACAGGATCCTACGAGCAGTACTTC. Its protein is CASSGTGSYEQYF.

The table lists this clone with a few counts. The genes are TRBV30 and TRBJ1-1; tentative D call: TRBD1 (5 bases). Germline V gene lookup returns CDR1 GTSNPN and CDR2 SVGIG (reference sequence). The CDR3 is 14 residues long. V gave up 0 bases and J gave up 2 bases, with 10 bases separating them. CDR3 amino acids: CAWSVRGPNTEAFF. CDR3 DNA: TGTGCCTGGAGTGTAAGGGGCCCTAACACTGAAGCTTTCTTT.

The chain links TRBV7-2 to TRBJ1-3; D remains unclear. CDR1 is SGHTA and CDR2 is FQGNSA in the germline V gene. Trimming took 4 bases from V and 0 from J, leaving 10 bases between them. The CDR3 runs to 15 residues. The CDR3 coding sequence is TGTGCCAGCAGCTCGGGTCTAGGCTCTGGAAACACCATATATTTT. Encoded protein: CASSSGLGSGNTIYF.

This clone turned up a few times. CDR3 sequence reads: CATSRRDRGEKLFF. The CDR3 region has the DNA TGTGCCACCAGCAGAAGGGACAGGGGCGAAAAACTGTTTTTT. The rearrangement uses TRBV15 and TRBJ1-4; 10 bases match TRBD1. Per the germline V gene, CDR1 is LNHNV and CDR2 is YYDKDF (reference sequence). CDR3 length: 14 amino acids. The V and J ends lost 2 bases and 8 bases, in that order; junction bases with no gene match: 2.

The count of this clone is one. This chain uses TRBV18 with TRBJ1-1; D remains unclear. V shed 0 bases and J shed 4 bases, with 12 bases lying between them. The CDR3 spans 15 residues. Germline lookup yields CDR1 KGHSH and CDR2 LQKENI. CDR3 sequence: CASSPPRGFSTEAFF. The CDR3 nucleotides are TGTGCCAGCTCACCACCTCGGGGTTTTAGCACTGAAGCTTTCTTT. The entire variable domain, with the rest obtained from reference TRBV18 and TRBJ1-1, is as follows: NAGVMQNPRHLVRRRGQEARLRCSPMKGHSHVYWYRQLPEEGLKFMVYLQKENIIDESGMPKERFSAEFPKEGPSILRIQQVVRGDSAAYFCASSPPRGFSTEAFFGQGTRLTVV.

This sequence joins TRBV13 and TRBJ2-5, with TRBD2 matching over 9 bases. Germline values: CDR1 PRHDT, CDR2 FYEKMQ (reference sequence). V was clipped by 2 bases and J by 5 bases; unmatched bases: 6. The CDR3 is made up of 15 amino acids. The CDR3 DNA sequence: TGTGCCAGCAGCTTAATTGCGGGGGGGCGGGAGACCCAGTACTTC. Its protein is CASSLIAGGRETQYF.

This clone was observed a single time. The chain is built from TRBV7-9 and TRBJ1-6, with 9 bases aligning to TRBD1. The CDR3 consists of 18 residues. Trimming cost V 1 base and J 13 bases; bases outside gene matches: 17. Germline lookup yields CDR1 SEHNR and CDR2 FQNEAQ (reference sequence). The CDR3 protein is CASSLGIPPGQGGNPLHF. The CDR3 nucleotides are TGTGCCAGCAGCTTAGGGATCCCCCCGGGACAGGGAGGTAATCCCCTCCACTTT. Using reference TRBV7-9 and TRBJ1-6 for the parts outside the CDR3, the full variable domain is DTGVSQNPRHKITKRGQNVTFRCDPISEHNRLYWYRQTLGQGPEFLTYFQNEAQLEKSRLLSDRFSAERPKGSFSTLEIQRTEQGDSAMYLCASSLGIPPGQGGNPLHFGNGTRLTVT.

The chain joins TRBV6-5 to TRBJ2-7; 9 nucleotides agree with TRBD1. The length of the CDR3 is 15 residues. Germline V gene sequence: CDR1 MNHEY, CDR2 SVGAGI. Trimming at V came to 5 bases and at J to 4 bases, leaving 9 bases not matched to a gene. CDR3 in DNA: TGTGCCAGCAGTCCCGGTTGGGACAGGGCGTACGAGCAGTACTTC. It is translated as CASSPGWDRAYEQYF.

The CDR3 region is CASSQTSYGYTF. The CDR3 DNA is TGTGCCAGCAGCCAGACATCGTATGGCTACACCTTC. V gene TRBV7-2 combines with J gene TRBJ1-2; D uncertain. The germline V gene has CDR1 SGHTA and CDR2 FQGNSA. The CDR3 totals 12 residues. V was shortened by 5 bases and J by 5 bases, with 9 bases between the two germline ends.

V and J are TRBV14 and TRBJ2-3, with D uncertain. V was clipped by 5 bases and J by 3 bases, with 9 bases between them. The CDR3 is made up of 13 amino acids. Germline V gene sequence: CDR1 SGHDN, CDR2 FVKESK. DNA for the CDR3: TGTGCCAGCAGCTATCGCGTGACAGATACGCAGTATTTT. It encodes CASSYRVTDTQYF. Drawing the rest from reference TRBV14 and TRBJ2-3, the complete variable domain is EAGVTQFPSHSVIEKGQTVTLRCDPISGHDNLYWYRRVMGKEIKFLLHFVKESKQDESGMPNNRFLAERTGGTYSTLKVQPAELEDSGVYFCASSYRVTDTQYFGPGTRLTVL.

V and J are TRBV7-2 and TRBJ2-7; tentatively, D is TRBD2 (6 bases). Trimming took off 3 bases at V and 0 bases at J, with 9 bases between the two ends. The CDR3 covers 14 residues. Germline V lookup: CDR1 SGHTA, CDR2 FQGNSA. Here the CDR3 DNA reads TGTGCCAGCAGCTTTGGGGGAGGCTCCTACGAGCAGTACTTC. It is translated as CASSFGGGSYEQYF.